This T cell receptor (beta chain) appears in the sequencing data of a study of blood T cell repertoires in COVID-19. Assay used: immunoSEQ multiplex PCR; TCRdb lists only in-frame clones, some missing. Here the sample spans around 92,000 clones, 70% to 90% being singletons. V lost 4 bases, J lost 7 bases, and 20 bases lay in between. The CDR3 length is 15 residues. Germline V gene data show CDR1 as SGHDT and CDR2 as YYEEEE. This clonotype originated in a woman aged 55-70 years in a cohort sampled during active or convalescent COVID-19. Sequencing was performed on peripheral blood. This chain joins TRBV5-6 and TRBJ1-2, with D tentatively TRBD1 (5 bases). CDR3 sequence: CASSPEQWSGAGYTF. CDR3 DNA: TGTGCCAGCAGCCCGGAGCAGTGGAGCGGGGCTGGCTACACCTTC.